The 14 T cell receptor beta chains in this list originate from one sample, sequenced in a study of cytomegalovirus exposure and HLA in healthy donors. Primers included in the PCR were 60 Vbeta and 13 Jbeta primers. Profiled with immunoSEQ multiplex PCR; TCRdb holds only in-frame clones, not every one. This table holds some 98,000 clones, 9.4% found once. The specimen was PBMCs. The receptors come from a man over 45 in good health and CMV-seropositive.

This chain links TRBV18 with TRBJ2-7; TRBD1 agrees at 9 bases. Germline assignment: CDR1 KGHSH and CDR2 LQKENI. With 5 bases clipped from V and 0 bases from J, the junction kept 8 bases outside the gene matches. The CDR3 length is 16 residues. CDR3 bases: TGTGCCAGCTCATCCCAAACAGGGGGCGCCTCCTACGAGCAGTACTTC. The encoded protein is CASSSQTGGASYEQYF.

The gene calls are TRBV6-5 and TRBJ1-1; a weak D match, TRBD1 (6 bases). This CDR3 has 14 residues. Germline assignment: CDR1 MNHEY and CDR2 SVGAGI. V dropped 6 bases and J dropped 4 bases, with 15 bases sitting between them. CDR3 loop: CASRGASAGTEAFF. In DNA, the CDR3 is TGTGCCAGCAGGGGGGCCTCGGCGGGCACTGAAGCTTTCTTT.

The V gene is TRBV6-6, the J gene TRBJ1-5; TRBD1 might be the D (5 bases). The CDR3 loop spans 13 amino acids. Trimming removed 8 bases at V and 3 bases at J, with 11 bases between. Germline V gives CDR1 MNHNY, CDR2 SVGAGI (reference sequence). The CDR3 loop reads CASGQGYNQPQHF. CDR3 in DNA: TGTGCCAGCGGTCAGGGTTACAATCAGCCCCAGCATTTT.

CDR3 DNA sequence: TGTGCCAGCAGTGACCTAGCGGGGGGGAGGGAAGAGACCCAGTACTTC. This sequence encodes CASSDLAGGREETQYF. The V call is TRBV2, the J call TRBJ2-5; 12 bases line up with TRBD2. Trimming at V came to 3 bases and at J to 3 bases, leaving 5 bases not matched to a gene. Germline assignment: CDR1 SNHLY and CDR2 FYNNEI. This CDR3 has 16 residues.

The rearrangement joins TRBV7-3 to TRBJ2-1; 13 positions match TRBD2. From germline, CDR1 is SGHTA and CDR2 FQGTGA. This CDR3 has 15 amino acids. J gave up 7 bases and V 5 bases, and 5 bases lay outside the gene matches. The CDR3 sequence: CASSARTSGSNEQFF. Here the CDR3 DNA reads TGTGCCAGCAGCGCCCGGACTAGCGGGAGTAATGAGCAGTTCTTC.

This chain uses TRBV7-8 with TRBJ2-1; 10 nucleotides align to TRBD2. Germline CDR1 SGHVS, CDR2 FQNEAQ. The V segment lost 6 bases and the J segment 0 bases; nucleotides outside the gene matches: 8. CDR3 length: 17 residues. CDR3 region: CASSQAGGPGSYNEQFF. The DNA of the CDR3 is TGTGCCAGCAGTCAAGCGGGAGGGCCAGGCTCCTACAATGAGCAGTTCTTC.

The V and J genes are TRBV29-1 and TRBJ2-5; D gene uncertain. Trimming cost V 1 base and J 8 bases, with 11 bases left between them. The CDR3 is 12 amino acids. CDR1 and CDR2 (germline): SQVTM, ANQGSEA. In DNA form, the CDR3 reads TGCAGCGTTGAAGGAGCCAAGAGAACCCAGTACTTC. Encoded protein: CSVEGAKRTQYF.

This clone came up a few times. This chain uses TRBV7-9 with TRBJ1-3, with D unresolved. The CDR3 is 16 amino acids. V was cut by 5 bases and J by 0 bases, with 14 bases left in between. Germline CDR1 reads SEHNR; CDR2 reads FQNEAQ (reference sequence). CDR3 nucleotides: TGTGCCAGCAGCCCGCCACAGTACAGCTCTGGAAACACCATATATTTT. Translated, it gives CASSPPQYSSGNTIYF.

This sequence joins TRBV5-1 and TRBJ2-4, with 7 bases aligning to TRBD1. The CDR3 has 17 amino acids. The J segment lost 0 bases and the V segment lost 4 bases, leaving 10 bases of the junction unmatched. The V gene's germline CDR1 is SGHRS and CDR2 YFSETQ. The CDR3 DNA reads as TGCGCCAGCAGCCCGCCCGAGACAGGGCTAGCCAAAAACATTCAGTACTTC. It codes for CASSPPETGLAKNIQYF.

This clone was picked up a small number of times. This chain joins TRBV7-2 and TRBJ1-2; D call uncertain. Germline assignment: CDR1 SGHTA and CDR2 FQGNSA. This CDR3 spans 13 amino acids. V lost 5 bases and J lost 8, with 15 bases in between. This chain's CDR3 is CASSQYPAGGYTF. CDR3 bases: TGTGCCAGCAGCCAATACCCGGCGGGCGGCTACACCTTC.

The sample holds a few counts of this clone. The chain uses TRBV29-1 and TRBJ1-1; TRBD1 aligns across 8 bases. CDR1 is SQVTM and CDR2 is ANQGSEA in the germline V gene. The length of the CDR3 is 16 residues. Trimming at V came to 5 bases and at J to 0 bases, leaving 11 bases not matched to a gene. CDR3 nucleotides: TGCAGCGTTCTTCGGCGAGACAGGGGTGTGAACACTGAAGCTTTCTTT. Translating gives CSVLRRDRGVNTEAFF.

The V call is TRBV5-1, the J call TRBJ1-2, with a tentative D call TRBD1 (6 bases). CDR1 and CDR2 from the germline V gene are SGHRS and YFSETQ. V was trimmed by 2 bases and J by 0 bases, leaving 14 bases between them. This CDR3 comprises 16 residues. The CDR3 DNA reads TGCGCCAGCAGCTTATTGCCAGGGGACGCTAACTATGGCTACACCTTC. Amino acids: CASSLLPGDANYGYTF.

CDR3 nucleotide sequence: TGTGCCAGCAGTCACGGGACAGGGGTTAACTATGGCTACACCTTC. Its translation: CASSHGTGVNYGYTF. V gene TRBV28 combines with J gene TRBJ1-2, with 10 bases identical to TRBD1. The germline gives CDR1 MDHEN, CDR2 SYDVKM. The CDR3 extends over 15 amino acids. The ends lost 5 bases at V and 1 base at J; junction bases unmatched: 4.

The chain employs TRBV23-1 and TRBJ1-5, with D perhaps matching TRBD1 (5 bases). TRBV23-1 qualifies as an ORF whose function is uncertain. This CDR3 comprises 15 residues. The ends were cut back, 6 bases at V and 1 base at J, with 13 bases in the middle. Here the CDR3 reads CASSRGTRSNQPQHF. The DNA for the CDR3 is TGCGCCAGCAGCCGCGGGACGAGGAGCAATCAGCCCCAGCATTTT.